This T cell receptor beta chain was observed in a study of blood T cell repertoires in COVID-19. Study-wide context: There were acute and convalescent COVID-19 samples, and they came from the United States, Italy and Spain. PBMCs, B-cell-depleted T cells, or T cells were the source of the cDNA or gDNA that made up the material.

TCRdb keeps only in-frame clones here, not all; method: immunoSEQ multiplex PCR. The sample shows about 220,000 clones, 65% to 85% of them seen only once. Adults between roughly 18 and 90 years of age took part from more than 20 US areas. Recovered status applied to Cohort 3 donors who had two consecutive negative PCRs. It also applied to those with clearance or with symptom resolution. Deletions cut 2 bases from V and 3 bases from J, with 22 bases between. The germline V gene encodes CDR1 KGHSH and CDR2 LQKENI. The CDR3 runs 18 residues. The chain recombines TRBV18 with TRBJ1-2; D gene ambiguous. This TCR came from a woman aged 60-75 years who had recovered from COVID-19. Input material: PBMCs or T cells enriched from blood (not recorded which). The CDR3 region has the DNA TGTGCCAGCTCACCAGTAAGCAAGCCTGAAACAAGCGACTATGGCTACACCTTC. It translates to CASSPVSKPETSDYGYTF.